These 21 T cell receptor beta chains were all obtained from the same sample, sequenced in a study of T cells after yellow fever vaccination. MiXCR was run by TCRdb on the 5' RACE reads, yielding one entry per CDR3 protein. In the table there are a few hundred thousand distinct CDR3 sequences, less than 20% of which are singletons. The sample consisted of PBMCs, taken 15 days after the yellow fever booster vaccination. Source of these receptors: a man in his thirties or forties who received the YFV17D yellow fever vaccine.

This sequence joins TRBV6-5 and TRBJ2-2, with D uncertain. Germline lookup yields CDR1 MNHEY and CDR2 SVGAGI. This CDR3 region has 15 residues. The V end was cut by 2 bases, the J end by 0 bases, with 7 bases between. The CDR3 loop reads CASSYTGPNTGELFF. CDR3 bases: TGTGCCAGCAGTTACACCGGACCGAACACCGGGGAGCTGTTTTTT.

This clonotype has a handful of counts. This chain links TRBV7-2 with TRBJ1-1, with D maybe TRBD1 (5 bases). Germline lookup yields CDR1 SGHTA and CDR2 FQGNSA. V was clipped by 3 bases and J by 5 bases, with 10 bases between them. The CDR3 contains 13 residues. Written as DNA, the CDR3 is TGTGCCAGCAGCTTCAGGGTCGGGACTGAAGCTTTCTTT. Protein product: CASSFRVGTEAFF.

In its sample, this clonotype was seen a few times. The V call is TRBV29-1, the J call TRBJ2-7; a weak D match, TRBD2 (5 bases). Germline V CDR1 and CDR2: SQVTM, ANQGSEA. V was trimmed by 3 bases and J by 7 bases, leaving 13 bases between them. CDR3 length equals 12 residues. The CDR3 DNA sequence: TGCAGCGTTGACTGGGGTCGGGGTGAGCAGTACTTC. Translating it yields CSVDWGRGEQYF.

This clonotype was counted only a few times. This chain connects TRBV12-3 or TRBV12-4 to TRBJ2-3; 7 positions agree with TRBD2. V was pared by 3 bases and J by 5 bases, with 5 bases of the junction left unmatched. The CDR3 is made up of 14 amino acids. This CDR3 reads CASSFPAGRDTQYF. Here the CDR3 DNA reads TGTGCCAGCAGTTTTCCAGCGGGACGAGATACGCAGTATTTT.

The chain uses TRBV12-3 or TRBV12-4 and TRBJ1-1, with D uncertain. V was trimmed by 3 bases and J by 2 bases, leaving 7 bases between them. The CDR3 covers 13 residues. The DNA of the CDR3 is TGTGCCAGCAGTTTTCGGCCAAACACTGAAGCTTTCTTT. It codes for CASSFRPNTEAFF.

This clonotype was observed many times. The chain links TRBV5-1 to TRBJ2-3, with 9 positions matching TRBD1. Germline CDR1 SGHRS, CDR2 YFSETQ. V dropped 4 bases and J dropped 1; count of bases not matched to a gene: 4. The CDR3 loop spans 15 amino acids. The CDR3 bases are TGCGCCAGCAGCAGATGGACAGGGGGCACAGATACGCAGTATTTT. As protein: CASSRWTGGTDTQYF.

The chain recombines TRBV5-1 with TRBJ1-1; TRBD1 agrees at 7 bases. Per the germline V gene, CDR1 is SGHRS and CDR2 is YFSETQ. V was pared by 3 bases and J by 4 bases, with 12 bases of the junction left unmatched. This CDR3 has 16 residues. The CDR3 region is CASSSGQWMSPTEAFF. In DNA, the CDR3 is TGCGCCAGCAGCTCGGGACAGTGGATGAGTCCCACTGAAGCTTTCTTT.

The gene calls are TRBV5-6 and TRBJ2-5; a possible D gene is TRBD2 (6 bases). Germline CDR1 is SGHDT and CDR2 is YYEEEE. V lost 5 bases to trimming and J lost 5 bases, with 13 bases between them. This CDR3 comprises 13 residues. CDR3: CASSRDSGETQYF. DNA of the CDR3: TGTGCCAGCAGTAGGGACTCCGGGGAGACCCAGTACTTC.

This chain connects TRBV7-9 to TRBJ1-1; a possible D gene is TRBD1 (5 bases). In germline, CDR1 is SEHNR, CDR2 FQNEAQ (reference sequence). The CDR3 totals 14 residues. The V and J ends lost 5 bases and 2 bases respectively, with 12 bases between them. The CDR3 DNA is TGTGCCAGCAGCACTTGGGACGAAAACACTGAAGCTTTCTTT. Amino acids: CASSTWDENTEAFF.

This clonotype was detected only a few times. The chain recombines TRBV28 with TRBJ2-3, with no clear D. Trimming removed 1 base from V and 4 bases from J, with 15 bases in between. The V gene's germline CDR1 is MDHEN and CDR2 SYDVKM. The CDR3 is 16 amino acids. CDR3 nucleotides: TGTGCCAGCAGTTTATTGGTATCTACACTCCCAGATACGCAGTATTTT. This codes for CASSLLVSTLPDTQYF.

The CDR3 DNA sequence: TGTGCCAGTAACCGAGGACTAGCTACAGATACGCAGTATTTT. This translates into CASNRGLATDTQYF. The rearrangement uses TRBV19 and TRBJ2-3, with 8 bases fitting TRBD2. Trimming took 7 bases from V and 3 from J; bases not matched to a gene: 6. This CDR3 contains 14 residues. CDR1 is LNHDA, CDR2 SQIVND, per germline (reference sequence).

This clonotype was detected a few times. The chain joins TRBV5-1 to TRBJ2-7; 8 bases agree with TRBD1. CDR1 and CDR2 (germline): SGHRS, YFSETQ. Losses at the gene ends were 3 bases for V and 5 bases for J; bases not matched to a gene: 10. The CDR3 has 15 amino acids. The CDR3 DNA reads TGCGCCAGCAGCTCCGCCGGGACAGGACCTCACGAGCAGTACTTC. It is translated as CASSSAGTGPHEQYF.

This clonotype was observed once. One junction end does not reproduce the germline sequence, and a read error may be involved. The CDR3 DNA is TGCGCCAGCACCTTGGGGGGAATTCACACAGATACGCAGTATTTT. Translating gives CASTLGGIHTDTQYF. The chain uses TRBV5-1 and TRBJ2-3; TRBD2 is a possible D gene (6 bases). This CDR3 is built from 15 residues. Germline V CDR1 and CDR2: SGHRS, YFSETQ. Together with reference TRBV5-1 and TRBJ2-3, the CDR3 gives the full variable domain: KAGVTQTPRYLIKTRGQQVTLSCSPISGHRSVSWYQQTPGQGLQFLFEYFSETQRNKGNFPGRFSGRQFSNSRSEMNVSTLELGDSALYLCASTLGGIHTDTQYFGPGTRLTVL.

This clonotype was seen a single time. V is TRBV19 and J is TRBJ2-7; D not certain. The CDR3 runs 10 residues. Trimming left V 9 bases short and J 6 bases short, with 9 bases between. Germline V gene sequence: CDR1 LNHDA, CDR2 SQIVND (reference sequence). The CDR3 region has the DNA TGTGCCAGAAAAGGAAGCGAGCAGTACTTC. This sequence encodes CARKGSEQYF.

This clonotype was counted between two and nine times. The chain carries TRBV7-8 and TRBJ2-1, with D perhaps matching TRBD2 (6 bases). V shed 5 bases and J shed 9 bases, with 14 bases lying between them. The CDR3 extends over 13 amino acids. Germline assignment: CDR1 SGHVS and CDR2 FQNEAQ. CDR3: CASSPNAGPEQFF. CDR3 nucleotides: TGTGCCAGCAGCCCAAATGCGGGACCTGAGCAGTTCTTC.

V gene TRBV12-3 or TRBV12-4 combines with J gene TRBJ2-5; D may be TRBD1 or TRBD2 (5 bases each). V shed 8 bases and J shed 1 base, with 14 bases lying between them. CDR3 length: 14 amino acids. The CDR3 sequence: CASGTMRGQETQYF. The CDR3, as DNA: TGTGCCAGCGGCACCATGAGGGGCCAAGAGACCCAGTACTTC.

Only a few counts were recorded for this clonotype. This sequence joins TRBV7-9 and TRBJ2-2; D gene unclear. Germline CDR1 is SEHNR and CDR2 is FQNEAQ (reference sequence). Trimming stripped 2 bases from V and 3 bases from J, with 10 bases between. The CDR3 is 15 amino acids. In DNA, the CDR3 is TGTGCCAGCAGCTTAAGGGCAGGATACACCGGGGAGCTGTTTTTT. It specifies CASSLRAGYTGELFF.

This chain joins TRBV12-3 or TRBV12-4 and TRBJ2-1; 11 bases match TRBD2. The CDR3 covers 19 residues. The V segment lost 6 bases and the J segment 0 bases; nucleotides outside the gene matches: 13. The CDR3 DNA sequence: TGTGCCAGCAGCCGCCCAAGGACTAGCGGGCGGAGCTCCTACAATGAGCAGTTCTTC. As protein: CASSRPRTSGRSSYNEQFF.

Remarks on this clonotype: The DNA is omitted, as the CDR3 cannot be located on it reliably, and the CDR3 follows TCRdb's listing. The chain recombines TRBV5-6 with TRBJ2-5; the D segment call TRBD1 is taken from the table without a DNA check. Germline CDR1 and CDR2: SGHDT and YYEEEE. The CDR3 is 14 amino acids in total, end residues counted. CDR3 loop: CASSFFGAGETQYF.

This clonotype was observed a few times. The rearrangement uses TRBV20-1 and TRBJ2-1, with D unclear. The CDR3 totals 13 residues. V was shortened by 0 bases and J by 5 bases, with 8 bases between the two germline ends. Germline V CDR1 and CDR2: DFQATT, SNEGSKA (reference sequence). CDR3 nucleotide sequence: TGCAGTGCTAGAGATTCGGCTAACAATGAGCAGTTCTTC. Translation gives CSARDSANNEQFF.

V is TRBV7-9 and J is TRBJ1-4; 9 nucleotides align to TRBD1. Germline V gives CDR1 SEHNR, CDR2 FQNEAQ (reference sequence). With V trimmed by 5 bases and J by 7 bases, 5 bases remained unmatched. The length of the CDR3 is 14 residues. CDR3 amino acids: CASSPRTGAEKLFF. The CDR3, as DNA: TGTGCCAGCAGCCCCCGGACAGGGGCTGAAAAACTGTTTTTT.